This T cell receptor (beta chain) was identified in a study of blood T cell repertoires in COVID-19. Study as a whole: Spain, Italy and the United States supplied samples that represented acute and convalescent COVID-19. Nucleic acid was either cDNA or gDNA, and it came from T cells, B-cell-depleted T cells, or PBMCs.

The assay was immunoSEQ multiplex PCR, and TCRdb's table has in-frame clones only and misses some. The sample lists 45,000 to 65,000 clones; around nine tenths were seen once. Germline CDR1 LNHDA, CDR2 SQIVND (reference sequence). CDR3 size: 16 residues. The V end was cut by 6 bases, the J end by 2 bases, with 16 bases between. Sequencing was performed on peripheral blood. This chain connects TRBV19 to TRBJ2-2; D may be TRBD1 (6 bases). The sequence derives from a human donor in a cohort sampled during active COVID-19. The CDR3 sequence: CASSLRPGTNTGELFF. DNA for the CDR3: TGTGCCAGTAGCCTCCGCCCCGGGACAAACACCGGGGAGCTGTTTTTT.